This entry lists 27 T cell receptor beta chains sequenced from one sample in a study of blood T cell repertoires in COVID-19. Only in-frame clones appear in the TCRdb table, and some are missing; sequencing was by immunoSEQ multiplex PCR. The sample records 110,000 to 150,000 clones, around 87% being singletons. The sample was peripheral blood. The receptors here all came from a human donor in a cohort sampled during active COVID-19.

V usage is TRBV9 and J usage is TRBJ1-4, with D tentatively TRBD1 (6 bases). Trimming pared 0 bases from V and 7 bases from J, leaving 13 bases between. Per germline, CDR1 SGDLS and CDR2 YYNGEE. The CDR3 loop spans 15 amino acids. The CDR3 sequence: CASSVGPGVVEKLFF. Written as DNA, the CDR3 is TGTGCCAGCAGCGTAGGTCCAGGGGTCGTTGAAAAACTGTTTTTT. Full variable domain (missing parts from reference TRBV9 and TRBJ1-4): DSGVTQTPKHLITATGQRVTLRCSPRSGDLSVYWYQQSLDQGLQFLIQYYNGEERAKGNILERFSAQQFPDLHSELNLSSLELGDSALYFCASSVGPGVVEKLFFGSGTQLSVL.

This clone was seen more than once but under ten times. J is TRBJ2-1 and V is TRBV19; TRBD1 aligns across 12 bases. With V trimmed by 9 bases and J by 6 bases, 6 bases remained unmatched. This CDR3 comprises 14 residues. CDR1 is LNHDA and CDR2 is SQIVND in the germline V gene (reference sequence). The CDR3 reads CASRPGQGANEQFF. Here the CDR3 DNA reads TGTGCCAGCCGCCCGGGACAGGGGGCCAATGAGCAGTTCTTC.

This sequence joins TRBV3-1 (or the pseudogene TRBV3-2) and TRBJ2-5, with D possibly being TRBD1 (5 bases). CDR1 is LGHDT, CDR2 YNNKEL, per germline (reference sequence). The CDR3 has 13 residues. V was clipped by 8 bases and J by 5 bases, with 15 bases between them. Here the CDR3 DNA reads TGTGCCAGCCAGAAGGGGTCTTGGGAGACCCAGTACTTC. This encodes CASQKGSWETQYF.

The gene calls are TRBV6-6 and TRBJ1-4, with 8 bases aligning to TRBD1. The germline gives CDR1 MNHNY, CDR2 SVGAGI (reference sequence). J was trimmed by 4 bases and V by 7 bases; bases with no gene match: 2. The CDR3 contains 13 residues. Here the CDR3 reads CASNRGINEKLFF. The CDR3 DNA follows: TGTGCCAGCAACAGGGGGATTAATGAAAAACTGTTTTTT.

This chain connects TRBV27 to TRBJ2-7; D may be TRBD2 (6 bases). CDR3 length: 12 residues. CDR1 MNHEY and CDR2 SMNVEV come from the germline V gene (reference sequence). V was clipped by 8 bases and J by 1 base, with 9 bases between them. As DNA, the CDR3 is TGTGCCAGCTCCCGGGGGTCCTACGAGCAGTACTTC. Residues: CASSRGSYEQYF.

The chain joins TRBV7-9 to TRBJ2-5, with D maybe TRBD1 (6 bases). This CDR3 has 14 amino acids. The germline gives CDR1 SEHNR, CDR2 FQNEAQ (reference sequence). V lost 5 bases and J 5 bases, leaving 15 bases between the germline ends. The CDR3 here is CASSPGQGLETQYF. The CDR3 DNA reads as TGTGCCAGCAGCCCCGGCCAGGGGTTGGAGACCCAGTACTTC.

The chain's CDR3 is CASSTQSTSNQPQHF. The CDR3 DNA follows: TGTGCCAGCAGCACGCAGTCAACTAGCAATCAGCCCCAGCATTTT. The chain couples TRBV7-8 to TRBJ1-5; D remains unclear. V lost 5 bases to trimming and J lost 0 bases, with 11 bases between them. There are 15 residues in the CDR3. Germline V gene sequence: CDR1 SGHVS, CDR2 FQNEAQ.

This clone was observed a few times. This chain uses TRBV7-9 with TRBJ2-5; 9 nucleotides align to TRBD2. Germline V gene sequence: CDR1 SEHNR, CDR2 FQNEAQ (reference sequence). Trimming cost V 6 bases and J 5 bases; bases outside gene matches: 13. CDR3 length equals 16 residues. The CDR3 bases are TGTGCCAGCAGGCTATGGACTAGCGAGGGTCGGGAGACCCAGTACTTC. Translating gives CASRLWTSEGRETQYF.

The chain couples TRBV7-8 to TRBJ1-1; perhaps TRBD1 as D (5 bases). The V gene lost 3 bases and the J gene lost 3 bases, with 11 bases spanning the gap. CDR1 and CDR2 (germline): SGHVS, FQNEAQ. The CDR3 contains 14 residues. The CDR3 is CASSFPGGDTEAFF. As DNA, the CDR3 is TGTGCCAGCAGCTTCCCCGGGGGGGACACTGAAGCTTTCTTT.

This chain joins TRBV15 and TRBJ2-3, with TRBD2 identical over 14 bases. CDR3 length: 20 residues. Looked up from germline, CDR1 is LNHNV and CDR2 is YYDKDF (reference sequence). The ends lost 0 bases at V and 0 bases at J; junction bases unmatched: 8. The CDR3 here is CATSRDLGTSGSRSTDTQYF. The CDR3, as DNA: TGTGCCACCAGCAGAGATCTAGGGACTAGCGGGAGCCGTAGCACAGATACGCAGTATTTT.

The chain recombines TRBV14 with TRBJ1-1; D is ambiguous. The CDR3 totals 14 residues. Germline-derived CDR1 and CDR2 are SGHDN and FVKESK. With 1 base removed from V and 1 base from J, the gap between germline ends came to 7 bases. CDR3 DNA: TGTGCCAGCAGCCAAGCGAGAGGGAACACTGAAGCTTTCTTT. It is translated as CASSQARGNTEAFF.

This clone came up many times. This sequence joins TRBV2 and TRBJ2-2; D perhaps matches TRBD2 (6 bases). The V end was cut by 7 bases, the J end by 4 bases, with 19 bases between. Germline lookup yields CDR1 SNHLY and CDR2 FYNNEI. This CDR3 contains 16 residues. CDR3 residues: CASNVGLGNPTGELFF. The CDR3 DNA follows: TGTGCCAGCAATGTGGGACTCGGGAATCCCACCGGGGAGCTGTTTTTT.

This sequence joins TRBV6-5 and TRBJ1-6; 7 bases are a match to TRBD1. V trimming: 6 bases; J trimming: 13 bases; junction bases outside the gene matches: 9. The CDR3 spans 13 residues. The germline CDR1 and CDR2 sequences are MNHEY and SVGAGI. This CDR3 is CASRGTALEPLHF. The DNA for the CDR3 is TGTGCCAGCAGGGGGACAGCACTAGAGCCCCTCCACTTT.

This clone occurred a few times. The chain combines TRBV7-9 with TRBJ1-5; the D is unclear. Trimming shortened V by 1 base and J by 7 bases, and 11 bases separated the two germline ends. This CDR3 spans 14 amino acids. CDR1 is SEHNR, CDR2 FQNEAQ, per germline (reference sequence). As DNA, the CDR3 is TGTGCCAGCAGCTTAGGGTATGAGGAGCAGCCCCAGCATTTT. This codes for CASSLGYEEQPQHF.

The genes are TRBV27 and TRBJ2-1, with 8 bases lining up with TRBD2. Trimming cost V 8 bases and J 8 bases; bases outside gene matches: 11. Germline V gives CDR1 MNHEY, CDR2 SMNVEV (reference sequence). The CDR3 has 14 amino acids. CDR3 sequence: CASGVASGFDEQFF. CDR3 DNA sequence: TGTGCCAGCGGGGTGGCTAGCGGGTTTGATGAGCAGTTCTTC.

This clone was recorded once. V usage is TRBV30 and J usage is TRBJ1-6; D uncertain. The CDR3 has 15 amino acids. The ends were cut back, 2 bases at V and 0 bases at J, with 8 bases in the middle. CDR1 and CDR2 from the germline V gene are GTSNPN and SVGIG (reference sequence). The CDR3 DNA reads as TGTGCCTGGAGTACCGGGAGCTCCTATAATTCACCCCTCCACTTT. Translated: CAWSTGSSYNSPLHF.

This clone was seen only once. V usage is TRBV25-1 and J usage is TRBJ2-7; a weak D match, TRBD1 (6 bases). V lost 6 bases to trimming and J lost 0 bases, with 15 bases between them. The germline V gene has CDR1 MGHDK and CDR2 SYGVNS. This CDR3 region has 15 residues. DNA for the CDR3: TGTGCCAGCAGCGGCCGGGACATAATCTCCTACGAGCAGTACTTC. Protein product: CASSGRDIISYEQYF.

This chain joins TRBV2 and TRBJ2-7, with a tentative D call TRBD2 (5 bases). The germline V gene has CDR1 SNHLY and CDR2 FYNNEI. V was clipped by 5 bases and J by 6 bases, with 14 bases between them. The CDR3 covers 13 residues. The CDR3 loop reads CASSITGSVEQYF. CDR3 nucleotides: TGTGCCAGCAGTATAACGGGGTCGGTCGAGCAGTACTTC.

This clone was seen a single time. The genes are TRBV28 and TRBJ2-5, with 8 positions matching TRBD1. This CDR3 has 13 amino acids. The germline gives CDR1 MDHEN, CDR2 SYDVKM. J was trimmed by 5 bases and V by 2 bases; bases with no gene match: 1. CDR3 nucleotides: TGTGCCAGCAGTTTACAGGGGGCGGAGACCCAGTACTTC. Residues: CASSLQGAETQYF.

The chain joins TRBV2 to TRBJ2-1; TRBD2 matches 10 bases. Germline-derived CDR1 and CDR2 are SNHLY and FYNNEI. There are 16 residues in the CDR3. V lost 2 bases and J lost 7; bases outside the gene matches: 8. The CDR3 here is CASSELRAGGLNEQFF. The CDR3 nucleotides read TGTGCCAGCAGTGAACTGAGAGCGGGGGGGCTTAATGAGCAGTTCTTC.

The chain employs TRBV28 and TRBJ1-2; no reliable D call. Trimming shortened V by 7 bases and J by 7 bases, and 19 bases separated the two germline ends. Germline loops: CDR1 MDHEN, CDR2 SYDVKM. The CDR3 spans 14 residues. CDR3 sequence: CASTTLMEQSGYTF. The CDR3 region has the DNA TGTGCCAGCACCACCTTAATGGAGCAGTCTGGCTACACCTTC.

Only one count was recorded for this clone. Here the CDR3 reads CASSEGRSSGQETQYF. The CDR3 bases are TGTGCCAGCAGCGAGGGTAGAAGTAGCGGCCAAGAGACCCAGTACTTC. The chain is built from TRBV2 and TRBJ2-5, with D maybe TRBD2 (6 bases). The CDR3 loop spans 16 amino acids. Germline CDR1 SNHLY, CDR2 FYNNEI. The V and J ends lost 6 bases and 1 base respectively, with 18 bases between them.

This clone has a single count. The genes are TRBV2 and TRBJ1-1; 8 bases are a match to TRBD1. V trimming: 7 bases; J trimming: 4 bases; junction bases outside the gene matches: 11. Germline values: CDR1 SNHLY, CDR2 FYNNEI. This CDR3 has 15 residues. This chain's CDR3 is CASKGTGGSGTEAFF. CDR3 sequence (DNA): TGTGCCAGCAAGGGGACAGGAGGATCGGGCACTGAAGCTTTCTTT.

The chain uses TRBV11-2 and TRBJ2-3; D gene ambiguous. Germline CDR1 reads SGHAT; CDR2 reads FQNNGV. V was trimmed by 3 bases and J by 2 bases, leaving 12 bases between them. The CDR3 runs 15 residues. In DNA, the CDR3 is TGTGCCAGCAGCTTGTCTACCCCTTACACAGATACGCAGTATTTT. Translating it yields CASSLSTPYTDTQYF.

The chain combines TRBV18 with TRBJ1-3, with 8 bases fitting TRBD1. J was trimmed by 2 bases and V by 6 bases; bases with no gene match: 6. The CDR3 extends over 15 amino acids. The germline V gene has CDR1 KGHSH and CDR2 LQKENI. CDR3 coding DNA: TGTGCCAGCTCCCTGGACAGGGTGGCTGGAAACACCATATATTTT. Residues: CASSLDRVAGNTIYF.

The chain links TRBV28 to TRBJ1-6; 8 nucleotides align to TRBD1. V dropped 2 bases and J dropped 10; count of bases not matched to a gene: 7. This CDR3 is built from 15 residues. Germline CDR1 reads MDHEN; CDR2 reads SYDVKM. The CDR3 loop is CASSLRTGRRSPLHF. The CDR3 nucleotides are TGTGCCAGCAGTTTAAGGACAGGGCGGCGGTCACCCCTCCACTTT.

The genes are TRBV7-8 and TRBJ2-1; 15 bases align to TRBD2. V was pared by 5 bases and J by 5 bases, with 10 bases of the junction left unmatched. The CDR3 loop spans 18 amino acids. From germline, CDR1 is SGHVS and CDR2 FQNEAQ. CDR3 protein: CASSTRTSGGAPHNEQFF. DNA for the CDR3: TGTGCCAGCAGCACCCGGACTAGCGGGGGGGCCCCCCACAATGAGCAGTTCTTC.